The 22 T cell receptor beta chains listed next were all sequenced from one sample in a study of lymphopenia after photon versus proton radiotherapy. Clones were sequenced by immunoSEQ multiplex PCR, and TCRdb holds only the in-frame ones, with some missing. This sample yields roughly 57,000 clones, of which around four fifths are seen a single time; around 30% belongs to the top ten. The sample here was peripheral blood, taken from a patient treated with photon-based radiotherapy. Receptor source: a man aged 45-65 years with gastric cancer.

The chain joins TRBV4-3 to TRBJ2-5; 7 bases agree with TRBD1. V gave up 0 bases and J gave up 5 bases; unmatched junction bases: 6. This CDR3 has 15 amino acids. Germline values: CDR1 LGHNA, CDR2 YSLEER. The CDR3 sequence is CASSQEYRGDETQYF. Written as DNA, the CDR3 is TGCGCCAGCAGCCAAGAGTACAGGGGAGACGAGACCCAGTACTTC.

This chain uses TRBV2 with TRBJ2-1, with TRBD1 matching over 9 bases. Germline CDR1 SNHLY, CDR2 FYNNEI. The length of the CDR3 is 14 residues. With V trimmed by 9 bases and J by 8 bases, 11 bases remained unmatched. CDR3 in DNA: TGTGCCAGTCAACCGGGACAGGGAGTTGATGAGCAGTTCTTC. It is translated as CASQPGQGVDEQFF.

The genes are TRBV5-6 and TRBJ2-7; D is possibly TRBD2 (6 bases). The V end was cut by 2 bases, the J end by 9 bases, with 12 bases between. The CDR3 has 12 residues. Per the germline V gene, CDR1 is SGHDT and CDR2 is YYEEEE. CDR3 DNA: TGTGCCAGCAGCTTTCTGCGGGAAGCGCAGTACTTC. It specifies CASSFLREAQYF. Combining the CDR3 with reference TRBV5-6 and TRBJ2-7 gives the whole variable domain DAGVTQSPTHLIKTRGQQVTLRCSPKSGHDTVSWYQQALGQGPQFIFQYYEEEERQRGNFPDRFSGHQFPNYSSELNVNALLLGDSALYLCASSFLREAQYFGPGTRLTVT.

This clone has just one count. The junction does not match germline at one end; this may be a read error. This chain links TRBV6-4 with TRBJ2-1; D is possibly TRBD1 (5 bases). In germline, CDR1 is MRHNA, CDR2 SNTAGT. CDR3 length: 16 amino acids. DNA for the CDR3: TGTGCCATCAGTGAGTCCCAGGGAAACTCATACAATGAGCAGTTCTTC. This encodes CAISESQGNSYNEQFF.

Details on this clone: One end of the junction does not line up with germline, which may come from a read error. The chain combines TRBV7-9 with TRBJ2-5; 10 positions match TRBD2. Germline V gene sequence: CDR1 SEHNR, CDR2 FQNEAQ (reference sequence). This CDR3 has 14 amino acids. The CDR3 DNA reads TGTGCCAGCAGCCTAGCGGGAGCAGCAGAGACCCAGTACTTC. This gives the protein CASSLAGAAETQYF.

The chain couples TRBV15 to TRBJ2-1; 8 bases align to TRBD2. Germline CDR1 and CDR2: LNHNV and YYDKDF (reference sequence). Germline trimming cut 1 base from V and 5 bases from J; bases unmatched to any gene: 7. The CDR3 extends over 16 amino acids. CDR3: CATSRGREGLNNEQFF. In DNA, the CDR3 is TGTGCCACCAGCAGAGGCCGGGAGGGCCTCAACAATGAGCAGTTCTTC.

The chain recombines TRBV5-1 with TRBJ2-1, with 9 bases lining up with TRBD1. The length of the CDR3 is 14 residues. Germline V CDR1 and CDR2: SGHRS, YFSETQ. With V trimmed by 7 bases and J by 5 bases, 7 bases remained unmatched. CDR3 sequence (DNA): TGCGCCAGCTCACAGGGGGCTGTAAACAATGAGCAGTTCTTC. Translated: CASSQGAVNNEQFF.

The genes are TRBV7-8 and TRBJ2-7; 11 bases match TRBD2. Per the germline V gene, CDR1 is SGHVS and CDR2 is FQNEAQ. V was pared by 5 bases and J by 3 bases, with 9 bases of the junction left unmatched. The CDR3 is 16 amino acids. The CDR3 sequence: CASSPPLTSGIYEQYF. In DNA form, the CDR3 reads TGTGCCAGCAGCCCCCCCTTGACTAGCGGGATCTACGAGCAGTACTTC.

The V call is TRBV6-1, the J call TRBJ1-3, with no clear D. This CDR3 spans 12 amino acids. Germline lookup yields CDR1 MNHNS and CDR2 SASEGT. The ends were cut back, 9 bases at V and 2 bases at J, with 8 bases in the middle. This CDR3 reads CASVRAGNTIYF. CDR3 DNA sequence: TGTGCCAGTGTCAGAGCTGGAAACACCATATATTTT.

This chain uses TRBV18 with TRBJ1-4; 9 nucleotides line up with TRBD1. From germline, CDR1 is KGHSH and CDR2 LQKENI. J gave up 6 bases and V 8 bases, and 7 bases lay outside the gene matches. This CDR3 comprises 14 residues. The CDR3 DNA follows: TGTGCCAGCCTCCCGGGACAGGGCCATGAAAAACTGTTTTTT. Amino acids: CASLPGQGHEKLFF.

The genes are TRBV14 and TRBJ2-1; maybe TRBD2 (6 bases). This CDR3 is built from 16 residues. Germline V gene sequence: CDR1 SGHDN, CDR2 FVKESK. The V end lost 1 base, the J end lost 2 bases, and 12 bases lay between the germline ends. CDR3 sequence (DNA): TGTGCCAGCAGCCAAGCGGGGGTAGGCCCCTACAATGAGCAGTTCTTC. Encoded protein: CASSQAGVGPYNEQFF.

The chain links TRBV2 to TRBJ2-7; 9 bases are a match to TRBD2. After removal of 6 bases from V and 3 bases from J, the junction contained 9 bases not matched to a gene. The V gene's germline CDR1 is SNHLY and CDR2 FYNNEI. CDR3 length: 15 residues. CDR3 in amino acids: CASRGLAGENYEQYF. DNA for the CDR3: TGTGCCAGCAGGGGCTTAGCGGGAGAGAACTACGAGCAGTACTTC.

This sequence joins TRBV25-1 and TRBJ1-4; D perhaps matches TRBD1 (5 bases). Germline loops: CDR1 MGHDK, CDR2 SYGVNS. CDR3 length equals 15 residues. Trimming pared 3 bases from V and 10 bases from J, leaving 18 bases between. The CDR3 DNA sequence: TGTGCCAGCAGTGACCCCAGCCTCGGGGGAGGAAAACTGTTTTTT. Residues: CASSDPSLGGGKLFF.

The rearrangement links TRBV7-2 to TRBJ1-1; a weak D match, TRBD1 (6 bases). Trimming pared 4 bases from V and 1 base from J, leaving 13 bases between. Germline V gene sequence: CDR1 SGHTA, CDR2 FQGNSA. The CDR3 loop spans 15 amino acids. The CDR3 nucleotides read TGTGCCAGCAGCTCCCTGGGACAATCGAACACTGAAGCTTTCTTT. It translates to CASSSLGQSNTEAFF.

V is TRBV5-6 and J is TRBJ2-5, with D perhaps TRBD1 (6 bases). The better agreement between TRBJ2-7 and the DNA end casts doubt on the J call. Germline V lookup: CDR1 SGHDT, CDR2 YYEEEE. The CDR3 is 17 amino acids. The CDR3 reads CASSPVGAEPKGDEQYF. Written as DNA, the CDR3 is TGTGCCAGCAGCCCCGTGGGGGCGGAACCAAAGGGAGACGAGCAGTACTTC.

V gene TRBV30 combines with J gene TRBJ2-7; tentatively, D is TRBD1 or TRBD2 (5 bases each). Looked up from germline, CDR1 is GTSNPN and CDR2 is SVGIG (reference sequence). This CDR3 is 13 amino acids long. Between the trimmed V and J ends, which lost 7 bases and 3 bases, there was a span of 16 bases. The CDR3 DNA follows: TGTGCCTCGACCGTCCGGGGCGACTACGAGCAGTACTTC. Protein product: CASTVRGDYEQYF.

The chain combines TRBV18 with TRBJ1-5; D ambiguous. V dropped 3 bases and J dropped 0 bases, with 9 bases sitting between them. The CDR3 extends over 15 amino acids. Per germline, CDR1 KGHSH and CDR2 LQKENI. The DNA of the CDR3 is TGTGCCAGCTCACCTACCACAGATAGCAATCAGCCCCAGCATTTT. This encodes CASSPTTDSNQPQHF. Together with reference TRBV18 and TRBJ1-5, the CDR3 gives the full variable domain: NAGVMQNPRHLVRRRGQEARLRCSPMKGHSHVYWYRQLPEEGLKFMVYLQKENIIDESGMPKERFSAEFPKEGPSILRIQQVVRGDSAAYFCASSPTTDSNQPQHFGDGTRLSIL.

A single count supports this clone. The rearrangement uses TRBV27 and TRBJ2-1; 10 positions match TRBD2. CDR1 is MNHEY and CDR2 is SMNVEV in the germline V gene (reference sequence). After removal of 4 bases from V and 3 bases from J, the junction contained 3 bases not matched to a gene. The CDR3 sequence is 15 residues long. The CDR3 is CASSSSGSDYNEQFF. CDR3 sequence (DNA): TGTGCCAGCAGTTCTAGCGGGAGCGACTACAATGAGCAGTTCTTC.

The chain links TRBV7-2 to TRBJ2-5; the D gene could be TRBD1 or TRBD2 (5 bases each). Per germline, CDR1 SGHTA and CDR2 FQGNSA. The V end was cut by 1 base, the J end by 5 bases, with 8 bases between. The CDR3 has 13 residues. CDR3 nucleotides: TGTGCCAGCAGCTTAGTAGGGACGGAGACCCAGTACTTC. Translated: CASSLVGTETQYF.

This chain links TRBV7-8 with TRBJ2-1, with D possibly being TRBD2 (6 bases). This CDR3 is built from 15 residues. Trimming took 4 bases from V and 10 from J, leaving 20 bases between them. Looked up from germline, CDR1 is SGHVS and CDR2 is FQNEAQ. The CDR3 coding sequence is TGTGCCAGCAGCTCCGAGGCTAGCCGACGGGGGGAGCAGTTCTTC. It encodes CASSSEASRRGEQFF.

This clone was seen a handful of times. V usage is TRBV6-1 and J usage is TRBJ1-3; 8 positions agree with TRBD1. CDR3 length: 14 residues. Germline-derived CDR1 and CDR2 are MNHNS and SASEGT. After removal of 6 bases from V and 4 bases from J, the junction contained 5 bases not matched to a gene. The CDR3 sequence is CASRGTGSGNTIYF. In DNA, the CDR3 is TGTGCCAGCAGAGGGACAGGTTCGGGAAACACCATATATTTT.

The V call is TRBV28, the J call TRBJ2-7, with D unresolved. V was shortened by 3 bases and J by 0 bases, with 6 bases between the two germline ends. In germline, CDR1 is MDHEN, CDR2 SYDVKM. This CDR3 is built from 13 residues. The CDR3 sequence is CASSLRISYEQYF. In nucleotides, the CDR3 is TGTGCCAGCAGTTTGCGGATCTCCTACGAGCAGTACTTC.